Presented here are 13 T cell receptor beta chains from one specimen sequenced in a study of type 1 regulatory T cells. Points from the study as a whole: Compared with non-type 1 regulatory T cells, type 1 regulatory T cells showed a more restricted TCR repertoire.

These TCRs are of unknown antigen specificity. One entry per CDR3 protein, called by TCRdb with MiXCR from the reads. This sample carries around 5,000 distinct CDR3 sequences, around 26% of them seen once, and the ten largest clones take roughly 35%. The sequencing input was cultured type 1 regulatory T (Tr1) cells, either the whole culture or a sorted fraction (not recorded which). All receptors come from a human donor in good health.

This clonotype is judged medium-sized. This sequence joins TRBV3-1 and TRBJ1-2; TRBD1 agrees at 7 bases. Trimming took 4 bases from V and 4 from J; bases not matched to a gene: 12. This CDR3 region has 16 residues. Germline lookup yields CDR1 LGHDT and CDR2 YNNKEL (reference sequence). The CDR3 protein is CASSRVITGAGYGYTF. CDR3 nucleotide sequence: TGTGCCAGCAGCCGAGTGATCACAGGGGCTGGCTATGGCTACACCTTC.

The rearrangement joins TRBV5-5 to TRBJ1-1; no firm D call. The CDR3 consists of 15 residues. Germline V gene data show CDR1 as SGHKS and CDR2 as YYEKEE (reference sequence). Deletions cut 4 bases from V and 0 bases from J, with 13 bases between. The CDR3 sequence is CASSVNGRMNTEAFF. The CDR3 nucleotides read TGTGCCAGCAGCGTTAACGGGAGAATGAACACTGAAGCTTTCTTT.

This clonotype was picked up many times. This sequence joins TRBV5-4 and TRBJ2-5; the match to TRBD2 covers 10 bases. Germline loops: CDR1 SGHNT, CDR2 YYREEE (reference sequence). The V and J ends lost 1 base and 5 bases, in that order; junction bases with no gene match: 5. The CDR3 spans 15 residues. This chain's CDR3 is CASSLSGGAAETQYF. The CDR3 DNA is TGTGCCAGCAGCTTGAGCGGGGGGGCCGCGGAGACCCAGTACTTC.

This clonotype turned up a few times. For the CDR3, the DNA is TGTGCCAGCAGTTATGACGGTTCCCGGCGCGAGCAGTACTTC. Amino acids: CASSYDGSRREQYF. The chain has TRBV6-5 and TRBJ2-7; D unclear. This CDR3 is built from 14 residues. The germline CDR1 and CDR2 sequences are MNHEY and SVGAGI. The V gene lost 3 bases and the J gene lost 6 bases, with 15 bases spanning the gap.

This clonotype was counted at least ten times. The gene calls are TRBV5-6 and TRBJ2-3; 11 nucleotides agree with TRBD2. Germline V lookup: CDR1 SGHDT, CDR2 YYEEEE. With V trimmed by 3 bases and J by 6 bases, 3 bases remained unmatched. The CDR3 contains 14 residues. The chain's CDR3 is CASSWASGGDTQYF. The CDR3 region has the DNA TGTGCCAGCAGCTGGGCTAGCGGGGGGGATACGCAGTATTTT.

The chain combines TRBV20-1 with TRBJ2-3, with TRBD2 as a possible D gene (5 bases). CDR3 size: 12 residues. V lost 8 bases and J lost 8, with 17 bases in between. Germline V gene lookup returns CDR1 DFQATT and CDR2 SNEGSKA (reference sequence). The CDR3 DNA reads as TGCAGTACTGGGAGAAGCTTGGGTACGCAGTATTTT. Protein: CSTGRSLGTQYF.

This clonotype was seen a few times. The CDR3 is CASSQVYGSVQPQHF. CDR3 DNA sequence: TGTGCCAGCAGTCAAGTTTACGGGTCGGTTCAGCCCCAGCATTTT. The chain employs TRBV6-5 and TRBJ1-5, with D hard to call. V lost 5 bases and J lost 6, with 17 bases in between. CDR3 length equals 15 residues. Germline values: CDR1 MNHEY, CDR2 SVGAGI.

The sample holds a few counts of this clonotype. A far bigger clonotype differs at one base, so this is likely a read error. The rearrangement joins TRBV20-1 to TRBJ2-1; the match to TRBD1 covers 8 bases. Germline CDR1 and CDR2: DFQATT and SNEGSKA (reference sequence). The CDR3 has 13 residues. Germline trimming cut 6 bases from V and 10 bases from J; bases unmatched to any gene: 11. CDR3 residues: CSARKDRVTEQFF. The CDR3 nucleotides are TGCAGTGCCCGAAAGGACAGGGTAACCGAGCAGTTCTTC.

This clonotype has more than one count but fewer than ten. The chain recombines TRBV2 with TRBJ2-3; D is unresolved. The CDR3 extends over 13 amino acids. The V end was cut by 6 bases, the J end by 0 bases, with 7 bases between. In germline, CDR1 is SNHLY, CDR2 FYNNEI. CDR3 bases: TGTGCCAGCAGCGCTTTTAGCACAGATACGCAGTATTTT. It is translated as CASSAFSTDTQYF.

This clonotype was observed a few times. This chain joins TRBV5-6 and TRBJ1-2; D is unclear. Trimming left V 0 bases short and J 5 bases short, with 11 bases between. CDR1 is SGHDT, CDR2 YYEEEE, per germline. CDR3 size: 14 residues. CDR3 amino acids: CASSLGRTSYGYTF. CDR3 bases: TGTGCCAGCAGCTTGGGGCGGACCTCTTATGGCTACACCTTC.

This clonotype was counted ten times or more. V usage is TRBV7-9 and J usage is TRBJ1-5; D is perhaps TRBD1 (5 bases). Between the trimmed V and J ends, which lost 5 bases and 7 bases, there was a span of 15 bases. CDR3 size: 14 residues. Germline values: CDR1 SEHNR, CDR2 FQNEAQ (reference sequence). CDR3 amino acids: CASSRSGEEQPQHF. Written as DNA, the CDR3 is TGTGCCAGCAGCAGGTCGGGGGAGGAACAGCCCCAGCATTTT.

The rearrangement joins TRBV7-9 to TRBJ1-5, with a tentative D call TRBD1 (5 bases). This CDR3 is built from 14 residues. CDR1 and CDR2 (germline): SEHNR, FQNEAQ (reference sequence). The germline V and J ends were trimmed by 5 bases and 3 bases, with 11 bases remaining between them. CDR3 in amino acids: CASSQGVVNQPQHF. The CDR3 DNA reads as TGTGCCAGCAGCCAAGGGGTGGTCAATCAGCCCCAGCATTTT.

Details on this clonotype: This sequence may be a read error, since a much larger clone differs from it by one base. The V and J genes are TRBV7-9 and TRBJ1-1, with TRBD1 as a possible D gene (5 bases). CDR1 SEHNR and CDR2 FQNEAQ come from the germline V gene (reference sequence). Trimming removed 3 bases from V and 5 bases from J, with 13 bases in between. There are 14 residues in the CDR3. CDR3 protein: CASSLGLGGTEAFF. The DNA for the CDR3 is TGTGCCAGCAGCTTGGGTCTTGGGGGGACTGAAGCTTTCTTT.